This TCR beta chain derives from a study of blood T cell repertoires in COVID-19 (TCRdb year 2020). Notes on the research overall: Samples from collaborators originated in the United States, Italy and Spain and spanned both the acute and convalescent phases of COVID-19. The material from the prospective study consisted of cDNA or gDNA derived from T cells, B-cell-depleted T cells, or PBMCs. Subjects who had been exposed to COVID-19, were actively infected with it, or had recovered from it provided the deeply sampled blood TCRbeta repertoires that made up the dataset. The repertoires were released in a freely available public database intended as a resource for research on the immune response to SARS-CoV-2. Samples came from the ongoing ImmuneRACE study (first 160 participants) plus 1,254 subjects from 6 global collaborators. A de-identified subject ID, COVID-19 status, age in years and sex were almost always included in the sample metadata. Where available, HLA class I and class II types were obtained from metadata supplied by the sample provider rather than from assay-based typing. Beyond this particular receptor, the publication reports: The quantity of clinical and demographic metadata differed by source and by participant and was supplied without curation.

In regard to this clone: There is no known antigen for this receptor. Base qualities are missing; no much larger clone stands one base away.

Its CDR3 holds 12 amino acids, cysteine through phenylalanine. Only the CDR3 DNA stays, 36 bases, in frame from base 1. V drops 2 bases and J drops 5 bases, leaving 5 bases in between. CDR1 and CDR2, looked up from the germline V gene, are SGHDT and YYEEEE. TCRbeta CDR3 regions were amplified from genomic DNA using the immunoSEQ Assay, a bias-controlled multiplex PCR. The paper's data handling went like this. The number of nucleated cells in each sample was estimated by amplification of reference gene primers within the assay. To quantify the absolute abundance of each unique TCRbeta CDR3 rearrangement, sequence reads were collapsed and filtered. For each sample, productive Simpson clonality was calculated as the square root of Simpson's diversity index across productive rearrangements. TCRdb mirrors the immuneACCESS table, restricted to in-frame sequences. Some clones are absent from its copies; in checked studies, under half trace to an unresolved V gene, and the reason for the others is unknown. V, J and clone size are those of that table, while D and trimming were read from the DNA. The sample profile shows 78,000 or so clones; approximately 80% of them were found once. The ten largest clones add up to over 9.5% of the sample.

The collaborating institutions used their own protocols to collect whole blood in K2EDTA tubes. For TCRbeta analysis, collaborators shipped samples as frozen whole blood, isolated PBMCs, or DNA extracted from either of those sample types. The sample comprised peripheral blood. In this chain, TRBV5-6 is recombined with TRBJ1-5; confidence is insufficient to name the D gene. The sequence derives from a man older than 75 with acute or convalescent COVID-19. The CDR3 here reads CASSLIDQPQHF. Read as DNA, the sequence is TGTGCCAGCAGCTTAATCGATCAGCCCCAGCATTTT.